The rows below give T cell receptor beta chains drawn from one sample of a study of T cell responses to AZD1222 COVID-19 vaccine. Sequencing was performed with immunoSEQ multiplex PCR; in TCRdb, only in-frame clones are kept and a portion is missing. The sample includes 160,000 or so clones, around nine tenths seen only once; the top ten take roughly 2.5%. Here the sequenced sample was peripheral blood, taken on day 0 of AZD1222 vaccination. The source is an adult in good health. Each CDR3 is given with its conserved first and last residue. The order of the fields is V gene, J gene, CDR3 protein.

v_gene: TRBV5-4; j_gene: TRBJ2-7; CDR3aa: CASSPGLASLYEQYF
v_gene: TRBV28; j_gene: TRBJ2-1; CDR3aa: CASSFDVNEQFF
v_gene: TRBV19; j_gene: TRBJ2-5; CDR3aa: CASSIRETQYF
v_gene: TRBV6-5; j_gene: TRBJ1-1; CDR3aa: CASSRKMNTEAFF
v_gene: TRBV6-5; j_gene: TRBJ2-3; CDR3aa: CASSYSRRERTDTQYF
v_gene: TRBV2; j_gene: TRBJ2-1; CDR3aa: CASRQRSGLARYNEQFF
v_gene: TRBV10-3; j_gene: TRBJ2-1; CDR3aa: CAISGSGKYNEQFF
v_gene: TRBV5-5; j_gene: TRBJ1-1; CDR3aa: CASSLQTASPGEAFF
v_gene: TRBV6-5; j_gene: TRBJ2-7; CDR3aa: CASSPMTVGDYEQYF
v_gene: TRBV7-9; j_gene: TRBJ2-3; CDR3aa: CASKFQGDTQYF
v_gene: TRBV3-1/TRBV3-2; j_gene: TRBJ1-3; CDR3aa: CASSLHGGRGRRAGNTIYF
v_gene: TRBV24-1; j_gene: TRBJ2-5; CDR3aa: CATSEGGQGLETQYF
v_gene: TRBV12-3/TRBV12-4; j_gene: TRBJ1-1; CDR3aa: CASSFGGTEAFF
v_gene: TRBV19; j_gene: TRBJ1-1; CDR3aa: CASTGGGRNTEAFF
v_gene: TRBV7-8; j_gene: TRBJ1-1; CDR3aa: CASSLGGVAGAFF
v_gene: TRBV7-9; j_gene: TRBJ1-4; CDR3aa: CASSLGQSTNEKLFF
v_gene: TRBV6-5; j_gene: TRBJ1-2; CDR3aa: CASSYQQINYGYTF
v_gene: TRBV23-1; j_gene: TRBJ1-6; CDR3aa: CASSHRTLHF
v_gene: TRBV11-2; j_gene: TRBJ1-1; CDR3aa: CASSYRVVGAFF
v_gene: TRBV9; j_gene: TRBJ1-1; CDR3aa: CASSVGVQGKNTEAFF
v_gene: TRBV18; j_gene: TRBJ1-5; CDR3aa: CASSPFGDSNQPQHF
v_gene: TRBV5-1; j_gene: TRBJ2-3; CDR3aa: CASTGTDTQYF
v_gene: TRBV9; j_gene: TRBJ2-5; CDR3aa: CASSVTSGGETQYF
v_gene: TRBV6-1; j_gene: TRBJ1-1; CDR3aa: CASSEQPRGLYNEAFF
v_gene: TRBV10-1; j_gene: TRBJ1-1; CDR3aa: CASSARTGTVSNTEAFF
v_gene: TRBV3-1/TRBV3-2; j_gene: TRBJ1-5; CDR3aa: CASSGTGSQPQHF
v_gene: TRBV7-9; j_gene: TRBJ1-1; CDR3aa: CASSTGQYTEAFF
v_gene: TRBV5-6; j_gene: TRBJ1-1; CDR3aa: CASRSRAGTEAFF
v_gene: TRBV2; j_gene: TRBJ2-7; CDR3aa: CASSEQIAANYEQYF
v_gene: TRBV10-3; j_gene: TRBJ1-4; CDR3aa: CAISDSRQHNEKLFF
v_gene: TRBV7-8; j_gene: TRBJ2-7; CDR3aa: CASSTGLGHYEQYF